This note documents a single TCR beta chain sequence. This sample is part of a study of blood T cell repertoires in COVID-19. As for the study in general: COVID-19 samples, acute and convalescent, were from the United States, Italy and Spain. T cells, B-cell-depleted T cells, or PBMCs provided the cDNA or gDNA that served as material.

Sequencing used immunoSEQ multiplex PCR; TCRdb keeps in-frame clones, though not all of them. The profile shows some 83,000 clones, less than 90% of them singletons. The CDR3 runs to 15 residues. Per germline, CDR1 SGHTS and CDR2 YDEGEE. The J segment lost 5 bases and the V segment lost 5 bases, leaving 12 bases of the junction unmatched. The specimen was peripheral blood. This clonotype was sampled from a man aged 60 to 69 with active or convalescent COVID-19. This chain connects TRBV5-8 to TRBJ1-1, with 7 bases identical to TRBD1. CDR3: CASSKGTTGRTEAFF. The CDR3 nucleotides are TGTGCCAGCAGTAAGGGGACGACAGGGAGGACTGAAGCTTTCTTT.